This TCR beta chain stems from a study of T cell clonality in common variable immunodeficiency. General study findings and limits: In common variable immunodeficiency, TCR beta chains reportedly carried fewer deletions and N-nucleotide insertions.

Blood came from CVID subjects not ill and not taking immunomodulatory or immunosuppressive medication. Donors gave roughly 5 to 8.5 ml heparinized peripheral whole blood. By share, this clone ranks as medium-sized (0.01 to 0.1%). Its antigen remains unidentified. Coverage ceases 3 residues before the CDR3 finishes, and the germline J gene fills in the end. Generated by immunoSEQ multiplex PCR, the TCRdb table keeps only in-frame clones and is missing some. This sample has 16,000 or so clones and no singletons, with less than 15% in the ten largest. Germline V gene sequence: CDR1 MDHEN, CDR2 SYDVKM. CDR3 length equals 15 residues. Trimming took off 2 bases at V and 1 base at J, with 11 bases between the two ends.

The receptor was isolated from a human donor with common variable immunodeficiency. The sequencing sample was made of peripheral blood mononuclear cells. This chain joins TRBV28 and TRBJ1-1; D remains ambiguous. CDR3: CASSLVGRGNTEAFF. CDR3 bases read: TGTGCCAGCAGTTTAGTGGGTCGGGGGAACACTGAA.